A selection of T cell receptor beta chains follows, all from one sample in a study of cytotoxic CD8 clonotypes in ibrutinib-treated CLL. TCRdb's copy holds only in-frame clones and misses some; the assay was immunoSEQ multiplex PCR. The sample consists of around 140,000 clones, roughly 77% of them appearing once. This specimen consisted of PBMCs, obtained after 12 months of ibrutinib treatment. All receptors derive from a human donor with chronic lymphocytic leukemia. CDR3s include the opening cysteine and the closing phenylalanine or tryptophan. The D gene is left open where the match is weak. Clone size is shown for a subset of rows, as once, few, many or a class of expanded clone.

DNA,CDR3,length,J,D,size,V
TGTGCCAGCTCGGACAGGGGTTTGGACACTGAAGCTTTCTTT,CASSDRGLDTEAFF,14,TRBJ1-1,TRBD1,NA,TRBV18
TGTGCCAGCAACGACAGGGAGGGTTGGAGAGAAAAACTGTTTTTT,CASNDREGWREKLFF,15,TRBJ1-4,TRBD1,NA,TRBV19
TGTGCCAGCTCCACCAGGGCAGGGGACGAGACCCAGTACTTC,CASSTRAGDETQYF,14,TRBJ2-5,NA,NA,TRBV5-4
TGTGCCAGCAGCTTAAGACAGGGGGGAGCTTATGGCTACACCTTC,CASSLRQGGAYGYTF,15,TRBJ1-2,TRBD1,few,TRBV7-2
TGTGCCAGCAGCCCTCCGAGGGGGCTGGTTGAGCAGTTCTTC,CASSPPRGLVEQFF,14,TRBJ2-1,TRBD1,NA,TRBV7-8
TGCAGCTTTGACCAGCGGGGGCCCCCCTACGAGCAGTACTTC,CSFDQRGPPYEQYF,14,TRBJ2-7,TRBD2,NA,TRBV29-1
TGTGCCAGCAGCTTTCTCGCGTCCGACGAGCAGTACTTC,CASSFLASDEQYF,13,TRBJ2-7,NA,NA,TRBV7-6
TGTGCCAGCTCACCACCCTATTCAGAGAACACTGAAGCTTTCTTT,CASSPPYSENTEAFF,15,TRBJ1-1,NA,NA,TRBV18
TGTGCCAGCAGACTCACAACGAACACTGAAGCTTTCTTT,CASRLTTNTEAFF,13,TRBJ1-1,NA,NA,TRBV6-1
TGCGCCAGCAGCATTCGTACCGGGACTAGCACAGATACGCAGTATTTT,CASSIRTGTSTDTQYF,16,TRBJ2-3,NA,NA,TRBV4-1
TGTGCCAGCAGCGCCCACAGGGGAAGGGATTCACCCCTCCACTTT,CASSAHRGRDSPLHF,15,TRBJ1-6,TRBD1,NA,TRBV9
TGTGCCAGCAGGTCACCTTCGGGGGAGCAGTACTTC,CASRSPSGEQYF,12,TRBJ2-7,NA,NA,TRBV7-9
TGTGCCATCAGAGGGAATGAAGATGAAAAACTGTTTTTT,CAIRGNEDEKLFF,13,TRBJ1-4,NA,NA,TRBV10-3
TGTGCCAGCAGCTTTGAAGGGTATGGCTACACCTTC,CASSFEGYGYTF,12,TRBJ1-2,NA,few,TRBV7-2
TGTGCCTGGAGTGTAACGGGGACGGGGAAAGAGACCCAGTACTTC,CAWSVTGTGKETQYF,15,TRBJ2-5,NA,NA,TRBV30
TGTGCCAGCAGCTTAGCGCAAGGGGCTAAGCCCCAGCATTTT,CASSLAQGAKPQHF,14,TRBJ1-5,NA,NA,TRBV7-2
TGTGCCAGCAGCTCCCCTGACAGGGTGCCCTACGAGCAGTACTTC,CASSSPDRVPYEQYF,15,TRBJ2-7,TRBD1,NA,TRBV7-9
TGCGCCAGCAGCCAAGGAGAAGAGCGCGAGCAGTACTTC,CASSQGEEREQYF,13,TRBJ2-7,NA,NA,TRBV4-3
TGTGCCAGCTCCCGGACAGGGGGTCCTCTCTACGAGCAGTACTTC,CASSRTGGPLYEQYF,15,TRBJ2-7,TRBD1,NA,TRBV7-2
TGTGCCAGCAGCTCGAACTACGAGCAGTACTTC,CASSSNYEQYF,11,TRBJ2-7,NA,NA,TRBV7-2
TGTGCCAGCAGTACTGCCGGTAGTGGGGAAGCTTTCTTT,CASSTAGSGEAFF,13,TRBJ1-1,NA,NA,TRBV6-5
TGTGCCAGCAGCTTAGCTACAGGGGGCAGCGGGGATATCGAGCAGTACTTC,CASSLATGGSGDIEQYF,17,TRBJ2-7,TRBD1,NA,TRBV11-2
TGTGGGAGGAGCACCGGGGAGCTGTTTTTT,CGRSTGELFF,10,TRBJ2-2,NA,NA,TRBV6-5
TGTGCCAGCAGTGGGCGAAACACTGAAGCTTTCTTT,CASSGRNTEAFF,12,TRBJ1-1,NA,NA,TRBV6-5
TGTGCCAGTAAACAGGGAGTGGGCAATCAGCCCCAGCATTTT,CASKQGVGNQPQHF,14,TRBJ1-5,NA,NA,TRBV19
TGTGCCAGCAGTTTATCTGACAGGGAGGATGGCTACACCTTC,CASSLSDREDGYTF,14,TRBJ1-2,TRBD1,NA,TRBV27
TGTGCCAGCAGTTTAGGGCAGGGCTGGTCACCCCTCCACTTT,CASSLGQGWSPLHF,14,TRBJ1-6,NA,NA,TRBV27
TGTGCCAGCAGCCCCAGGACTAGCGGGATCTCCTACAATGAGCAGTTCTTC,CASSPRTSGISYNEQFF,17,TRBJ2-1,TRBD2,few,TRBV7-3
TGTGCCAGCAGGACAGGGTTTTCGGAGCAGTACTTC,CASRTGFSEQYF,12,TRBJ2-7,TRBD1,NA,TRBV6-1